This TCR beta chain stems from a study of cytomegalovirus exposure and HLA in healthy donors. Broader study findings: Overall, about 160 TCR beta chains were annotated as cytomegalovirus-associated.

Repertoires were generated with immunoSEQ multiplex PCR, while TCRdb's copy carries only in-frame clones and drops some. The data show about 130,000 clones, with about 90% seen just once and 1.4% held by the top ten. V lost 5 bases, J lost 6 bases, and 12 bases stayed unmatched. The germline gives CDR1 MNHNS, CDR2 SASEGT. This CDR3 contains 15 residues. As for this clone: Its target is not known.

The sequencing input was PBMCs. This chain links TRBV6-1 with TRBJ2-7, with 8 bases that match TRBD1. The receptor was isolated from a young man in good health and CMV-seronegative. Here the CDR3 reads CASSTGQGARGEQYF. CDR3 DNA sequence: TGTGCCAGCAGTACTGGGCAGGGGGCGCGGGGCGAGCAGTACTTC.